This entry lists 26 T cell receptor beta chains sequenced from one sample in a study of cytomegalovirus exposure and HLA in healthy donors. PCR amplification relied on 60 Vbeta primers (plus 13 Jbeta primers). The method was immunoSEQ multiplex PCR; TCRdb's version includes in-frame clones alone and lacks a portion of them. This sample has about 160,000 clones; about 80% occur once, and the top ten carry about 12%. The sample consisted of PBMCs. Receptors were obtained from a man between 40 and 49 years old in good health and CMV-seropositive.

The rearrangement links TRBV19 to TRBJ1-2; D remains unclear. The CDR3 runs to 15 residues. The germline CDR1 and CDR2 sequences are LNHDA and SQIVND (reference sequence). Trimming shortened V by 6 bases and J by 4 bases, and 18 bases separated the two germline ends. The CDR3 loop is CASRSSERESYGYTF. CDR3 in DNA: TGTGCCAGTAGGTCGTCTGAAAGAGAATCCTATGGCTACACCTTC.

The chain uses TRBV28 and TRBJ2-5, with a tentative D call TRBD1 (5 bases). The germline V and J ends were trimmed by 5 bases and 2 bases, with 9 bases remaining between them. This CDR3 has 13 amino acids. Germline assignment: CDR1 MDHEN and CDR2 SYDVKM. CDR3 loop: CASSRDRQETQYF. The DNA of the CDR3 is TGTGCCAGCAGTCGTGACAGACAAGAGACCCAGTACTTC. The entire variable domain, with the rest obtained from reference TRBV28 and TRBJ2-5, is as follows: DVKVTQSSRYLVKRTGEKVFLECVQDMDHENMFWYRQDPGLGLRLIYFSYDVKMKEKGDIPEGYSVSREKKERFSLILESASTNQTSMYLCASSRDRQETQYFGPGTRLLVL.

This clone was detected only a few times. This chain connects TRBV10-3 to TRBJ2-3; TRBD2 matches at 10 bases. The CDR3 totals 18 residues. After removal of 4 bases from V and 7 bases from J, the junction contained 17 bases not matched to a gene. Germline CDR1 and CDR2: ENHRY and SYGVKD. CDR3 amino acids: CAISGGMMSGRAPNTQYF. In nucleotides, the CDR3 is TGTGCCATCAGTGGAGGGATGATGAGCGGGAGGGCCCCGAATACGCAGTATTTT.

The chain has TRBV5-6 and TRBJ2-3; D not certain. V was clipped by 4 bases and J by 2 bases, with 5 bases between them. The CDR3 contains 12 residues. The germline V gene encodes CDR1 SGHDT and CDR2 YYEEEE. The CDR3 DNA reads TGTGCCAGCAGCCTTAACACAGATACGCAGTATTTT. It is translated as CASSLNTDTQYF.

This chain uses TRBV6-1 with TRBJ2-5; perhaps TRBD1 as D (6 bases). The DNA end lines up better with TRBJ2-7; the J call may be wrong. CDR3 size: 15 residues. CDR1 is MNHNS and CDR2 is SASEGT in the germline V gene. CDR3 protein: CASSEQGFNPYEQYF. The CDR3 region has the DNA TGTGCCAGCAGTGAACAGGGGTTTAACCCCTACGAGCAGTACTTC.

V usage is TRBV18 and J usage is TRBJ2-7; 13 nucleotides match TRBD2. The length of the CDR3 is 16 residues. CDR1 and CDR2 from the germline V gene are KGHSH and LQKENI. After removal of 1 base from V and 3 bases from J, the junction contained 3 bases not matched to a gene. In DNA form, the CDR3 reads TGTGCCAGCTCACCACGGACTAGCGGGGGCTTCTACGAGCAGTACTTC. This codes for CASSPRTSGGFYEQYF. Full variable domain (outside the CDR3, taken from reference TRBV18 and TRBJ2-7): NAGVMQNPRHLVRRRGQEARLRCSPMKGHSHVYWYRQLPEEGLKFMVYLQKENIIDESGMPKERFSAEFPKEGPSILRIQQVVRGDSAAYFCASSPRTSGGFYEQYFGPGTRLTVT.

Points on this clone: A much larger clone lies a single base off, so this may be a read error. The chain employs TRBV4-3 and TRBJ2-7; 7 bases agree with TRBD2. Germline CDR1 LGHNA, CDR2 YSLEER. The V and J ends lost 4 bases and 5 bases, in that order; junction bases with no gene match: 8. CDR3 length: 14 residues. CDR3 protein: CASSPQGGRNEQYF. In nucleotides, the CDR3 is TGCGCCAGCAGCCCGCAGGGAGGGCGAAACGAGCAGTACTTC.

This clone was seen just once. The CDR3 is CASSGSFETQYF. The CDR3 DNA reads as TGTGCCAGCTCAGGGTCCTTCGAGACCCAGTACTTC. The chain recombines TRBV2 with TRBJ2-5, with a tentative D call TRBD1 (5 bases). CDR1 is SNHLY and CDR2 is FYNNEI in the germline V gene. V was pared by 8 bases and J by 5 bases, with 12 bases between. The CDR3 runs 12 residues.

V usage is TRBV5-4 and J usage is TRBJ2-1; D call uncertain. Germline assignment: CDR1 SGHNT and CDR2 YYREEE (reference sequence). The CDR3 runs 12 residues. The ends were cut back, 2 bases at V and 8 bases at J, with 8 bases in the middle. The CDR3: CASSFARDEQFF. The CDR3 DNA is TGTGCCAGCAGCTTTGCTAGAGATGAGCAGTTCTTC.

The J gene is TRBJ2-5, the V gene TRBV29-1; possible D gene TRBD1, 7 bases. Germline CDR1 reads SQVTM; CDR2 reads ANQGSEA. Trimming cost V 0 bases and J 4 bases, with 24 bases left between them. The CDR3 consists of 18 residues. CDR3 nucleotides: TGCAGCGTTGAAGATGGGACAGTCGCTCCCTGGGGAGGAGAGACCCAGTACTTC. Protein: CSVEDGTVAPWGGETQYF.

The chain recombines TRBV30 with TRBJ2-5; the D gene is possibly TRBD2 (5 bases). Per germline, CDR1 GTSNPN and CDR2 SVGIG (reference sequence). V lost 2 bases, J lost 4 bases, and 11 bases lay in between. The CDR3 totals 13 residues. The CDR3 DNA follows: TGTGCCTGGAGTATCGGGGATCGAGAGACCCAGTACTTC. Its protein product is CAWSIGDRETQYF.

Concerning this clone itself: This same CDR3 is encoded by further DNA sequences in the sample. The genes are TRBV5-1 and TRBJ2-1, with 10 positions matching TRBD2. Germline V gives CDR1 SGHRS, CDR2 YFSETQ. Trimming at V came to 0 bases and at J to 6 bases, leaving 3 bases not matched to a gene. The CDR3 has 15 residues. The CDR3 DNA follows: TGCGCCAGCAGCTTGGAAGCTAGCGGGAGCAATGAGCAGTTCTTC. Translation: CASSLEASGSNEQFF. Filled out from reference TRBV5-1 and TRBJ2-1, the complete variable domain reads KAGVTQTPRYLIKTRGQQVTLSCSPISGHRSVSWYQQTPGQGLQFLFEYFSETQRNKGNFPGRFSGRQFSNSRSEMNVSTLELGDSALYLCASSLEASGSNEQFFGPGTRLTVL.

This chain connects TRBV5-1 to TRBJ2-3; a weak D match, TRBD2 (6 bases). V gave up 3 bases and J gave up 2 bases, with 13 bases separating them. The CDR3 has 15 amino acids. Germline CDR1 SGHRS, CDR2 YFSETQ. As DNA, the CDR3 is TGCGCCAGCAGCTATTCGGGGGTTCTCACAGATACGCAGTATTTT. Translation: CASSYSGVLTDTQYF.

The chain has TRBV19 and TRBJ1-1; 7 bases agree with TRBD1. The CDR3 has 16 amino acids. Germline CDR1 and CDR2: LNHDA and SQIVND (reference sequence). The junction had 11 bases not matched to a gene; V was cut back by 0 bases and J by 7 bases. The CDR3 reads CASSIDPVRGRHEAFF. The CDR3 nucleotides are TGTGCCAGTAGTATAGACCCTGTAAGGGGGCGACATGAAGCTTTCTTT.

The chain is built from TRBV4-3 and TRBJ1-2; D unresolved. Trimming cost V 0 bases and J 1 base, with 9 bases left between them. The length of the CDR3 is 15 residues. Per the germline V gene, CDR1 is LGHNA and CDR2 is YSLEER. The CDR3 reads CASSQDWAVNYGYTF. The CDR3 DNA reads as TGCGCCAGCAGCCAAGATTGGGCAGTTAACTATGGCTACACCTTC.

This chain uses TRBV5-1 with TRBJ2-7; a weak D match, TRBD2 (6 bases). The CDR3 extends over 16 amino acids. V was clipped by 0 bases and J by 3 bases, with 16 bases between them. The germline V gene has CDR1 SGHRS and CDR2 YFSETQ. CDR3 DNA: TGCGCCAGCAGCTTGGGGGGACTCCGTTGGGACTACGAGCAGTACTTC. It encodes CASSLGGLRWDYEQYF.

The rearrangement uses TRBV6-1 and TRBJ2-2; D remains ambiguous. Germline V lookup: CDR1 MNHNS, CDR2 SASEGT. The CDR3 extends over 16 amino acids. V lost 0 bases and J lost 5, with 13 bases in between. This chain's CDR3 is CASSEAHEVRTGELFF. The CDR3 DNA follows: TGTGCCAGCAGTGAAGCTCACGAAGTGCGGACCGGGGAGCTGTTTTTT.

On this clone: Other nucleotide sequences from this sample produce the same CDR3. DNA of the CDR3: TGCGCCAGCAGCTCTTCGGGATCCTACGAGCAGTACTTC. Translating it yields CASSSSGSYEQYF. V gene TRBV5-1 combines with J gene TRBJ2-7; possibly TRBD2 for D (5 bases). The CDR3 is 13 amino acids. The V and J ends lost 3 bases and 1 base respectively, with 8 bases between them. CDR1 is SGHRS and CDR2 is YFSETQ in the germline V gene. Variable domain in full (rest from reference TRBV5-1 and TRBJ2-7): KAGVTQTPRYLIKTRGQQVTLSCSPISGHRSVSWYQQTPGQGLQFLFEYFSETQRNKGNFPGRFSGRQFSNSRSEMNVSTLELGDSALYLCASSSSGSYEQYFGPGTRLTVT.

CDR3: CASSLGLEGTEAFF. The DNA of the CDR3 is TGTGCCAGCAGCTTGGGACTGGAGGGCACTGAAGCTTTCTTT. This chain uses TRBV5-8 with TRBJ1-1; no definite D call. Trimming left V 0 bases short and J 4 bases short, with 10 bases between. Germline CDR1 reads SGHTS; CDR2 reads YDEGEE. This CDR3 contains 14 residues.

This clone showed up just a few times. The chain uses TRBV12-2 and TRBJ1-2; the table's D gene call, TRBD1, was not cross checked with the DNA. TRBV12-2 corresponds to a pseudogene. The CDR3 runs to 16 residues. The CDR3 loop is CASRLTAYRGFHGYTF. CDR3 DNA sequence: TGTGCAAGTCGTCTTACAGCATACAGGGGTTTCCATGGCTACACCTTC.

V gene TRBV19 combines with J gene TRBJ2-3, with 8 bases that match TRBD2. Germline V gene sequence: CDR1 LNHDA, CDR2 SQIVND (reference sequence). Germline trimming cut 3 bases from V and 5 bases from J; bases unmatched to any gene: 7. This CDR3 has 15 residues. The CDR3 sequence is CASSIGGRNLDTQYF. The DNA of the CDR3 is TGTGCCAGTAGTATTGGCGGGAGGAACCTAGATACGCAGTATTTT.

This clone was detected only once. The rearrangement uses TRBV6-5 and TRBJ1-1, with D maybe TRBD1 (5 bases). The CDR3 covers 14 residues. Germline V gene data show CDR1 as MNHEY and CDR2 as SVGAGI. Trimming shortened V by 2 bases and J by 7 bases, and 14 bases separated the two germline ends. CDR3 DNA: TGTGCCAGCAGTTACGCGGGGGATCGAGTTGAAGCTTTCTTT. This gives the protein CASSYAGDRVEAFF.

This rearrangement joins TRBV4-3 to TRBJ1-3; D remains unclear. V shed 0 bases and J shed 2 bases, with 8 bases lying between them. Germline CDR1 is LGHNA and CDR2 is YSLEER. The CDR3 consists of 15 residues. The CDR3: CASSQEAAAGNTIYF. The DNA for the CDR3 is TGCGCCAGCAGCCAAGAGGCGGCAGCTGGAAACACCATATATTTT.

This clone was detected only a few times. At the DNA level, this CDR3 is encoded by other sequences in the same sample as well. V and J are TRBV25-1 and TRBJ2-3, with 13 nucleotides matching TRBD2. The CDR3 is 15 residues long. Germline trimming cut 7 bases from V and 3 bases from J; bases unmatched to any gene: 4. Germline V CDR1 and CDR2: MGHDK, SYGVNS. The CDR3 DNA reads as TGTGCCAGCAAGGGGACTAGCGGGAAGACAGATACGCAGTATTTT. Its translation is CASKGTSGKTDTQYF.

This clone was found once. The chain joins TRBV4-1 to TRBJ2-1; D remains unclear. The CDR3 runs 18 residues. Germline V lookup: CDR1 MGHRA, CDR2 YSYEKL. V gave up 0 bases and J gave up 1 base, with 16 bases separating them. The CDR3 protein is CASSQERSILESYNEQFF. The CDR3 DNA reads TGCGCCAGCAGCCAAGAACGGTCGATCCTGGAGTCCTACAATGAGCAGTTCTTC.

The DNA for the CDR3 is TGTGCCAGCAGCATTACAATCGGGACAGGGATTTATGGCTACACCTTC. Encoded protein: CASSITIGTGIYGYTF. This chain connects TRBV7-8 to TRBJ1-2; TRBD1 agrees at 9 bases. V was pared by 5 bases and J by 5 bases, with 12 bases of the junction left unmatched. This CDR3 spans 16 amino acids. Germline CDR1 and CDR2: SGHVS and FQNEAQ.